The 7 T cell receptor beta chains below come from one sample, sequenced in a study of cytomegalovirus exposure and HLA in healthy donors (dated by TCRdb to the late 2010s). Preparation of the library involved the immunoSEQ multiplex PCR assay. For the multiplex PCR, a mixture combining 60 forward primers for TCR Vbeta segments and 13 reverse primers for TCR Jbeta segments was used. Here the immuneACCESS table is served through TCRdb, limited to in-frame sequences with V and J called. Missing clones are a known gap in these copies; in checked studies unresolved V genes cover under half, and the rest lacks a known reason. The sample table holds about 100,000 clones, of which approximately 78% were seen once. The ten top clones hold less than 0.95% of the sample. The sequenced material came from PBMCs. These receptors were taken from a woman aged 55-70 years in good health and CMV-seronegative.

V is TRBV6-5 and J is TRBJ2-7, with 7 bases lining up with TRBD1. Germline V gives CDR1 MNHEY, CDR2 SVGAGI. J gave up 3 bases and V 6 bases, and 11 bases lay outside the gene matches. The CDR3 has 15 residues. The CDR3 spells CASRREHRGVYEQYF. Written as DNA, the CDR3 is TGTGCCAGCAGGCGTGAACACAGGGGAGTCTACGAGCAGTACTTC.

The chain combines TRBV27 with TRBJ2-7; D is possibly TRBD1 (7 bases). Trimming left V 2 bases short and J 5 bases short, with 13 bases between. Germline V lookup: CDR1 MNHEY, CDR2 SMNVEV (reference sequence). The CDR3 extends over 14 amino acids. This CDR3 is CASSLGGGRNEQYF. CDR3 DNA sequence: TGTGCCAGCAGTTTAGGAGGGGGCAGAAACGAGCAGTACTTC.

The chain combines TRBV10-2 with TRBJ1-5, with D perhaps matching TRBD1 (5 bases). From germline, CDR1 is WSHSY and CDR2 SAAADI. Trimming stripped 6 bases from V and 3 bases from J, with 6 bases between. The CDR3 loop spans 12 amino acids. As DNA, the CDR3 is TGCGCCAGCAGGGACACCAATCAGCCCCAGCATTTT. It is translated as CASRDTNQPQHF.

The chain has TRBV5-6 and TRBJ1-6; the D is unclear. V lost 1 base and J lost 4, with 6 bases in between. This CDR3 comprises 14 residues. Germline V gene data show CDR1 as SGHDT and CDR2 as YYEEEE. The CDR3 DNA reads as TGTGCCAGCAGCTTGTGGAGTTATAATTCACCCCTCCACTTT. It is translated as CASSLWSYNSPLHF. Looking up the rest from reference TRBV5-6 and TRBJ1-6 gives the full variable domain: DAGVTQSPTHLIKTRGQQVTLRCSPKSGHDTVSWYQQALGQGPQFIFQYYEEEERQRGNFPDRFSGHQFPNYSSELNVNALLLGDSALYLCASSLWSYNSPLHFGNGTRLTVT.

This sequence joins TRBV18 and TRBJ1-2, with a possible D match to TRBD1 (5 bases). The V gene lost 3 bases and the J gene lost 5 bases, with 13 bases spanning the gap. The CDR3 length is 14 residues. From germline, CDR1 is KGHSH and CDR2 LQKENI. Here the CDR3 DNA reads TGTGCCAGCTCACCCTCGCCTAGACAGTATGGCTACACCTTC. Translation gives CASSPSPRQYGYTF.

The chain uses TRBV5-4 and TRBJ2-6; D may be TRBD1 (5 bases). Germline V gives CDR1 SGHNT, CDR2 YYREEE (reference sequence). The CDR3 covers 16 residues. Deletions cut 0 bases from V and 0 bases from J, with 7 bases between. CDR3 region: CASSLGQGSGANVLTF. CDR3 in DNA: TGTGCCAGCAGCTTGGGCCAGGGCTCTGGGGCCAACGTCCTGACTTTC.

The rearrangement uses TRBV28 and TRBJ1-4; 12 bases are a match to TRBD1. The CDR3 has 15 residues. V lost 5 bases and J lost 10; bases outside the gene matches: 8. Germline V gene sequence: CDR1 MDHEN, CDR2 SYDVKM. The CDR3 region has the DNA TGTGCCAGCAGTCTCAGGGACAGGGGGCTTGGAAAACTGTTTTTT. This codes for CASSLRDRGLGKLFF. The complete variable domain, with remaining parts taken from reference TRBV28 and TRBJ1-4, reads DVKVTQSSRYLVKRTGEKVFLECVQDMDHENMFWYRQDPGLGLRLIYFSYDVKMKEKGDIPEGYSVSREKKERFSLILESASTNQTSMYLCASSLRDRGLGKLFFGSGTQLSVL.